The T cell receptor (beta chain) under discussion was sequenced for a study of monozygotic twins with inflammatory bowel disease. With regard to this clonotype: Its antigen is not identified.

Findings of the study overall: Twins with IBD had fewer clonotypes in common with others than healthy twins, particularly during disease activity.

Germline V gene lookup returns CDR1 KGHSH and CDR2 LQKENI. The CDR3 covers 15 residues. The authors used around 3,500 ng of total RNA per TCR library. Template switching appended UMIs that held a 6-nucleotide sample barcode. After re-calling the 5' RACE reads, TCRdb lists one entry per CDR3 protein, DNA absent. Its table lists roughly 150,000 distinct CDR3 sequences. The chain combines TRBV18 with TRBJ2-5; TCRdb reports TRBD1, a call that lacks DNA to check it against. This clonotype originated in a human donor with ulcerative colitis or Crohn's disease, or a healthy co-twin of an affected twin (not recorded which). Sequencing was carried out using blood. The CDR3: CASSPPARGGETQYF.